This T cell receptor beta chain stems from a study of tumor-infiltrating lymphocytes in primary liver carcinoma. V lost 6 bases, J lost 8 bases, and 20 bases lay in between. This CDR3 spans 15 amino acids. Germline assignment: CDR1 SGHAT and CDR2 FQDESV (reference sequence). Unsorted bulk tissue of about 18-34 mg yielded co-extracted RNA and DNA. Making TCR beta cDNA involved around 510 ng total RNA and a constant-region primer. TCR beta libraries came from three nested multiplex PCR rounds using slightly modified ARM-PCR. Running ten to eleven cycles apiece, the first two PCR rounds relied on TRBV1-TRBV30 forward primers together with a C-beta reverse primer. TCRdb independently ran MiXCR on the multiplex PCR reads; one entry per CDR3 protein. This sample has roughly 80,000 distinct CDR3 sequences, with approximately 69% found just once.

The TCR sequence derives from a man between 40 and 49 years old with primary liver carcinoma and hepatitis B virus infection. The chain has TRBV11-1 and TRBJ2-1; a weak D match, TRBD2 (7 bases). Sequencing input: tumor-adjacent normal liver tissue. The CDR3 bases are TGTGCCAGCAGGGGGGGGACAATTCTCTCCCATGAGCAGTTCTTC. Protein sequence: CASRGGTILSHEQFF.